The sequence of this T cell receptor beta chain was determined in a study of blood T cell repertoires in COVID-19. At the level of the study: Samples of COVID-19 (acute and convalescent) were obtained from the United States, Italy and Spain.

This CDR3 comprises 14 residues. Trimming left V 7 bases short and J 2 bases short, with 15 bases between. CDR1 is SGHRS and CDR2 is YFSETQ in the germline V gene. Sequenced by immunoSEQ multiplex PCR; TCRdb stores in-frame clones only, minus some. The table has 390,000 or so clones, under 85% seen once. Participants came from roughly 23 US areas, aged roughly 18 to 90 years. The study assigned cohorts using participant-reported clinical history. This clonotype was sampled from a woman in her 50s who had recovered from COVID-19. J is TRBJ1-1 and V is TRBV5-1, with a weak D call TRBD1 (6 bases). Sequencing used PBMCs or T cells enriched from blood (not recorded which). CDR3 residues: CASGPGHANTEAFF. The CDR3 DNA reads TGCGCCAGCGGCCCGGGACACGCAAACACTGAAGCTTTCTTT.